The next 18 T cell receptor beta chains were all read from a single sample in a study of blood T cell repertoires in COVID-19 (dated by TCRdb to 2018 to 2020). Library construction relied on the immunoSEQ multiplex PCR assay. Not all clones reach the TCRdb copy of this immuneACCESS table, which keeps in-frame sequences only. Checked studies attribute under half of the gap to unresolved V genes and leave the rest unexplained. For this sample there are 250,000 to 350,000 clones; 90% appear just once. Around 4.4% of the sample belongs to the ten largest clones. Specimen: PBMCs or T cells enriched from blood (not recorded which). The receptors were sampled from a young woman with acute COVID-19.

The rearrangement links TRBV10-3 to TRBJ2-1, with 9 bases that match TRBD1. Trimming cost V 3 bases and J 7 bases; bases outside gene matches: 25. Germline CDR1 is ENHRY and CDR2 is SYGVKD. This CDR3 has 21 amino acids. CDR3 nucleotide sequence: TGTGCCATCAGTGAAGAGGGGGACAGGGTAATGTCCTTCGGTACGCGGAATGAGCAGTTCTTC. This codes for CAISEEGDRVMSFGTRNEQFF.

The rearrangement joins TRBV9 to TRBJ1-1; no firm D call. Germline CDR1 reads SGDLS; CDR2 reads YYNGEE. The CDR3 sequence is 14 residues long. V lost 3 bases, J lost 0 bases, and 9 bases lay in between. This chain's CDR3 is CASSGTVMNTEAFF. The CDR3 DNA follows: TGTGCCAGCAGCGGAACAGTCATGAACACTGAAGCTTTCTTT.

This rearrangement joins TRBV5-1 to TRBJ2-7; 10 bases fit TRBD1. The CDR3 contains 14 residues. V shed 4 bases, J shed 5 bases, and the junction held 6 bases outside the gene matches. Germline assignment: CDR1 SGHRS and CDR2 YFSETQ. This CDR3 is CASSPGTGVHEQYF. The DNA for the CDR3 is TGCGCCAGCAGCCCCGGGACAGGGGTCCACGAGCAGTACTTC. Looking up the rest from reference TRBV5-1 and TRBJ2-7 gives the full variable domain: KAGVTQTPRYLIKTRGQQVTLSCSPISGHRSVSWYQQTPGQGLQFLFEYFSETQRNKGNFPGRFSGRQFSNSRSEMNVSTLELGDSALYLCASSPGTGVHEQYFGPGTRLTVT.

This chain joins TRBV6-5 and TRBJ2-7; D is uncertain. Germline CDR1 reads MNHEY; CDR2 reads SVGAGI. The length of the CDR3 is 15 residues. V was shortened by 4 bases and J by 0 bases, with 13 bases between the two germline ends. The CDR3 nucleotides are TGTGCCAGCAGTTCCCTGAGTGAGGCCTCCTACGAGCAGTACTTC. Amino acid sequence: CASSSLSEASYEQYF.

The V call is TRBV28, the J call TRBJ1-3; no firm D call. This CDR3 is 15 amino acids long. V lost 2 bases and J lost 9, with 17 bases in between. Germline CDR1 and CDR2: MDHEN and SYDVKM. DNA for the CDR3: TGTGCCAGCAGTTTACTAGGACCCCCCGAGGGCACCATATATTTT. This codes for CASSLLGPPEGTIYF. Full variable domain (rest looked up from reference TRBV28 and TRBJ1-3): DVKVTQSSRYLVKRTGEKVFLECVQDMDHENMFWYRQDPGLGLRLIYFSYDVKMKEKGDIPEGYSVSREKKERFSLILESASTNQTSMYLCASSLLGPPEGTIYFGEGSWLTVV.

This clone was counted a single time. The chain uses TRBV6-5 and TRBJ2-2; 9 nucleotides align to TRBD2. The V segment lost 2 bases and the J segment 1 base; nucleotides outside the gene matches: 2. The CDR3 loop spans 16 amino acids. Germline CDR1 and CDR2: MNHEY and SVGAGI. The CDR3 region has the DNA TGTGCCAGCAGTTACACACTAGCGGGGAACACCGGGGAGCTGTTTTTT. Encoded protein: CASSYTLAGNTGELFF.

This clone was seen only once. The chain links TRBV13 to TRBJ2-1, with 8 bases matching TRBD1. The CDR3 is 16 residues long. The J segment lost 0 bases and the V segment lost 6 bases, leaving 7 bases of the junction unmatched. Germline V lookup: CDR1 PRHDT, CDR2 FYEKMQ (reference sequence). CDR3 bases: TGTGCCAGCAGGGGCCCCGGGACAGGCTCCTACAATGAGCAGTTCTTC. Residues: CASRGPGTGSYNEQFF. The whole variable domain, filled in from reference TRBV13 and TRBJ2-1, reads AAGVIQSPRHLIKEKRETATLKCYPIPRHDTVYWYQQGPGQDPQFLISFYEKMQSDKGSIPDRFSAQQFSDYHSELNMSSLELGDSALYFCASRGPGTGSYNEQFFGPGTRLTVL.

The chain joins TRBV6-8 to TRBJ2-1, with 7 bases fitting TRBD2. V was clipped by 4 bases and J by 7 bases; unmatched bases: 13. Germline V CDR1 and CDR2: MNHGY, SAAAGT. The CDR3 has 16 amino acids. The DNA of the CDR3 is TGTGCCAGCAGTTCGGCGGGAGCCCCCTGGTATAATGAGCAGTTCTTC. Protein sequence: CASSSAGAPWYNEQFF.

The chain couples TRBV12-5 to TRBJ2-5; 9 nucleotides align to TRBD2. The junction had 4 bases not matched to a gene; V was cut back by 4 bases and J by 4 bases. CDR3 length: 14 residues. The germline V gene encodes CDR1 LGHNT and CDR2 FRNRAP. Here the CDR3 DNA reads TGTGCTAGTGGTTCCGGACTAGCGTTAGAGACCCAGTACTTC. Translated, it gives CASGSGLALETQYF.

The rearrangement joins TRBV18 to TRBJ1-4; D is ambiguous. The CDR3 has 15 residues. Trimming removed 3 bases at V and 5 bases at J, with 13 bases between. The germline V gene encodes CDR1 KGHSH and CDR2 LQKENI. The CDR3 DNA reads TGTGCCAGCTCACCGAGGGCGGAAGGAAATGAAAAACTGTTTTTT. Translated, it gives CASSPRAEGNEKLFF.

The V call is TRBV5-6, the J call TRBJ2-1, with a tentative D call TRBD2 (6 bases). The germline gives CDR1 SGHDT, CDR2 YYEEEE. V shed 2 bases and J shed 7 bases, with 13 bases lying between them. This CDR3 spans 14 amino acids. For the CDR3, the DNA is TGTGCCAGCAGCTTACGGGACTCCTGGAATGAGCAGTTCTTC. As protein: CASSLRDSWNEQFF.

The chain joins TRBV6-5 to TRBJ2-7, with 14 bases fitting TRBD2. CDR3 length: 15 residues. CDR1 and CDR2 from the germline V gene are MNHEY and SVGAGI. V dropped 6 bases and J dropped 2; count of bases not matched to a gene: 3. CDR3 loop: CASSTGLAGAYEQYF. CDR3 in DNA: TGTGCCAGCAGCACGGGACTAGCGGGGGCCTACGAGCAGTACTTC.

V is TRBV6-1 and J is TRBJ1-2; 7 bases agree with TRBD1. V shed 0 bases, J shed 5 bases, and the junction held 6 bases outside the gene matches. Germline V CDR1 and CDR2: MNHNS, SASEGT. The CDR3 spans 15 residues. Here the CDR3 DNA reads TGTGCCAGCAGTGAAGCGCCAGGGGGTACTTATGGCTACACCTTC. Protein: CASSEAPGGTYGYTF.

This chain joins TRBV2 and TRBJ1-3; D may be TRBD1 (5 bases). CDR1 and CDR2 (germline): SNHLY, FYNNEI. The V gene lost 2 bases and the J gene lost 0 bases, with 11 bases spanning the gap. This CDR3 contains 16 residues. The CDR3 region is CASSEWGSTSGNTIYF. In nucleotides, the CDR3 is TGTGCCAGCAGTGAATGGGGCAGTACCTCTGGAAACACCATATATTTT.

There are a few counts of this clone. CDR3 residues: CASSLYPGHYGYTF. The CDR3 DNA follows: TGTGCCAGCAGCTTATATCCAGGGCACTATGGCTACACCTTC. The chain joins TRBV7-3 to TRBJ1-2; maybe TRBD1 (5 bases). Germline CDR1 and CDR2: SGHTA and FQGTGA. The CDR3 covers 14 residues. Trimming shortened V by 2 bases and J by 3 bases, and 10 bases separated the two germline ends.

CDR3 in DNA: TGCGCCAGCAGCGCGACGGACAGGGCAATTAACACTGAAGCTTTCTTT. This encodes CASSATDRAINTEAFF. The V and J genes are TRBV5-1 and TRBJ1-1; TRBD1 matches 8 bases. Unmatched junction bases numbered 10, after V lost 4 bases and J lost 2 bases. The CDR3 extends over 16 amino acids. Germline V CDR1 and CDR2: SGHRS, YFSETQ.

The V call is TRBV11-2, the J call TRBJ2-2; 12 bases map to TRBD2. Germline V lookup: CDR1 SGHAT, CDR2 FQNNGV. This CDR3 is built from 17 residues. V shed 1 base, J shed 7 bases, and the junction held 7 bases outside the gene matches. CDR3 sequence reads: CASSLGLAGGPGGELFF. The CDR3 nucleotides read TGTGCCAGCAGCTTAGGTCTAGCGGGAGGGCCCGGCGGGGAGCTGTTTTTT.

Turning to this clone: This same CDR3 is encoded by further DNA sequences in the sample. This chain links TRBV28 with TRBJ1-2; TRBD1 aligns across 8 bases. CDR3 length equals 15 residues. CDR1 and CDR2 from the germline V gene are MDHEN and SYDVKM. V was clipped by 6 bases and J by 1 base; unmatched bases: 7. The CDR3 nucleotides are TGTGCCAGCAGCCTTGGACAGGGCCTTAACTATGGCTACACCTTC. Encoded protein: CASSLGQGLNYGYTF.